This passage covers 9 T cell receptor beta chains from one sample sequenced in a study of blood T cells in healthy people across ages. For the second PCR, which ran for about 6 to 11 cycles, a sample-barcoded 5' primer and a J-beta primer mix were used. Each CDR3 protein is one row after TCRdb ran MiXCR on the 5' RACE reads. The table lists about a million distinct CDR3 sequences, around two fifths of them singletons. Sequencing used blood. All receptors derive from a man aged 18 to 30 in good health.

This clonotype has only one observation. The chain carries TRBV4-3 and TRBJ1-1; D is unclear. The V end lost 6 bases, the J end lost 6 bases, and 14 bases lay between the germline ends. In germline, CDR1 is LGHNA, CDR2 YSLEER. The CDR3 length is 13 residues. This chain's CDR3 is CASSPTRESEAFF. CDR3 nucleotides: TGCGCCAGCAGTCCGACTAGGGAGTCTGAAGCTTTCTTT.

This clonotype was counted a few times. The chain recombines TRBV3-1 with TRBJ1-3; D not certain. Trimming took off 6 bases at V and 0 bases at J, with 12 bases between the two ends. The CDR3 spans 15 residues. CDR1 LGHDT and CDR2 YNNKEL come from the germline V gene (reference sequence). Here the CDR3 reads CASRPDGDSGNTIYF. For the CDR3, the DNA is TGTGCCAGCAGACCCGACGGGGACTCTGGAAACACCATATATTTT.

This clonotype appeared a few times. Here the CDR3 DNA reads TGTGCCAGCTCCACGACACTCTCCTATGGCTACACCTTC. As protein: CASSTTLSYGYTF. The V call is TRBV12-3 or TRBV12-4, the J call TRBJ1-2; D unclear. This CDR3 region has 13 residues. Trimming took off 8 bases at V and 4 bases at J, with 14 bases between the two ends.

In regard to this clonotype: Relative to the germline gene, one junction end is altered; a read error may explain this. This chain joins TRBV7-2 and TRBJ2-3, with 8 bases lining up with TRBD1. Germline CDR1 SGHTA, CDR2 FQGNSA. The CDR3 has 15 amino acids. The CDR3 region is CASSLGGQVAETQYF. The CDR3 DNA reads TGTGCCAGCAGCTTAGGGGGACAGGTGGCAGAGACGCAGTATTTT.

This chain uses TRBV9 with TRBJ1-2, with D possibly being TRBD1 (6 bases). The CDR3 spans 15 residues. V was clipped by 4 bases and J by 3 bases, with 16 bases between them. In germline, CDR1 is SGDLS, CDR2 YYNGEE. The DNA of the CDR3 is TGTGCCAGCAGCCCCAGTGGGGGGCGCGACTATGGCTACACCTTC. Translating gives CASSPSGGRDYGYTF. Using reference TRBV9 and TRBJ1-2 for the parts outside the CDR3, the full variable domain is DSGVTQTPKHLITATGQRVTLRCSPRSGDLSVYWYQQSLDQGLQFLIQYYNGEERAKGNILERFSAQQFPDLHSELNLSSLELGDSALYFCASSPSGGRDYGYTFGSGTRLTVV.

The chain employs TRBV6-6 and TRBJ2-7; D remains unclear. Trimming stripped 7 bases from V and 0 bases from J, with 13 bases between. Germline V gene data show CDR1 as MNHNY and CDR2 as SVGAGI (reference sequence). This CDR3 spans 14 amino acids. CDR3 region: CASNLLDHSYEQYF. CDR3 nucleotides: TGTGCCAGCAATTTACTCGACCACTCCTACGAGCAGTACTTC.

The sample holds a few counts of this clonotype. The chain couples TRBV20-1 to TRBJ2-2; TRBD1 matches at 10 bases. The CDR3 is 16 amino acids. With V trimmed by 3 bases and J by 3 bases, 7 bases remained unmatched. Per germline, CDR1 DFQATT and CDR2 SNEGSKA (reference sequence). CDR3 sequence reads: CSARGKGQGYTGELFF. CDR3 in DNA: TGCAGTGCTAGGGGAAAGGGACAGGGGTACACCGGGGAGCTGTTTTTT.

This clonotype came up a few times. A much larger clone differs from this one at a single base, so this may be a read error. V gene TRBV12-3 or TRBV12-4 combines with J gene TRBJ2-7; D remains unclear. The CDR3 has 13 amino acids. Trimming left V 5 bases short and J 0 bases short, with 8 bases between. Here the CDR3 reads CASSVPASYEQYF. The CDR3 DNA reads TGTGCCAGCAGTGTACCGGCCTCCTACGAGCAGTACTTC.

This clonotype appeared once. The chain has TRBV25-1 and TRBJ2-5; D could derive from TRBD1 or TRBD2 (5 bases each). The CDR3 is 16 amino acids. Per the germline V gene, CDR1 is MGHDK and CDR2 is SYGVNS. The V gene lost 1 base and the J gene lost 1 base, with 13 bases spanning the gap. In DNA form, the CDR3 reads TGTGCCAGCAGTGAATTTGGGGGTACCATCCAAGAGACCCAGTACTTC. Its protein is CASSEFGGTIQETQYF.